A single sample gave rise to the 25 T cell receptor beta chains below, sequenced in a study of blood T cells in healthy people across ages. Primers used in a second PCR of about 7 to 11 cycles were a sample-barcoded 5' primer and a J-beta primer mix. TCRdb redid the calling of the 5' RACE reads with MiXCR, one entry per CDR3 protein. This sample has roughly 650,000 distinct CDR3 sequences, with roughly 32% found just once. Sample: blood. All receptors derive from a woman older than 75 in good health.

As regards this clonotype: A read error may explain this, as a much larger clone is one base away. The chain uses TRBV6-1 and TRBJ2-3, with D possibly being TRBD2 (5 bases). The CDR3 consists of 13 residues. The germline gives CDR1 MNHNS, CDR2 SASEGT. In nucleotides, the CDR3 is TGTGCCGGCAGTAAGCCGGGAACAGATACGCAGTATTTT. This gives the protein CAGSKPGTDTQYF.

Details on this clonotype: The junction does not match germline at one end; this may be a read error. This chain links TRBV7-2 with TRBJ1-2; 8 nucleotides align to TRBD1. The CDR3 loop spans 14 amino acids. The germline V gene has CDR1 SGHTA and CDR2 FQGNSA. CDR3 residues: CAGSLEAGGYGYTF. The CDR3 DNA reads TGTGCCGGCAGCTTAGAGGCAGGGGGCTATGGCTACACTTTC. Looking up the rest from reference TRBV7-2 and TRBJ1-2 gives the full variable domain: GAGVSQSPSNKVTEKGKDVELRCDPISGHTALYWYRQSLGQGLEFLIYFQGNSAPDKSGLPSDRFSAERTGGSVSTLTIQRTQQEDSAVYLCAGSLEAGGYGYTFGSGTRLTVV.

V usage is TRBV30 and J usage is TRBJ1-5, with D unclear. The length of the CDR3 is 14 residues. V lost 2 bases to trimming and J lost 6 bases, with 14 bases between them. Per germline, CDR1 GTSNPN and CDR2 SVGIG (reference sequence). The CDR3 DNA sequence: TGTGCCTGGAGTCAGGACTTAGGGCGTCAGCCCCAGCATTTT. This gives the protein CAWSQDLGRQPQHF.

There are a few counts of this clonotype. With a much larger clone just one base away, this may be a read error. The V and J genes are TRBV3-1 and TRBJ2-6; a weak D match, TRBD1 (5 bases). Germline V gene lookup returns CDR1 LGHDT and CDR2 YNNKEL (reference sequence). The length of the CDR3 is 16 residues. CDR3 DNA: TGTGCCAGCAGCCAAGGACCGGTCTCTGGGGCCAACGTCCGGACTTTC. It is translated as CASSQGPVSGANVRTF. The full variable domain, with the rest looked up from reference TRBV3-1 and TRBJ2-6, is DTAVSQTPKYLVTQMGNDKSIKCEQNLGHDTMYWYKQDSKKFLKIMFSYNNKELIINETVPNRFSPKSPDKAHLNLHINSLELGDSAVYFCASSQGPVSGANVRTFGAGSRLTVL.

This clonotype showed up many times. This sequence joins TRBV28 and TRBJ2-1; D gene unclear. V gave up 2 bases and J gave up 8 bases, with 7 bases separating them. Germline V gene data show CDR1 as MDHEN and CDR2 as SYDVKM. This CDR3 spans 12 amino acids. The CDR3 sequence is CASSLKAYEQFF. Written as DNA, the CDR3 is TGTGCCAGCAGTTTAAAAGCGTATGAGCAGTTCTTC.

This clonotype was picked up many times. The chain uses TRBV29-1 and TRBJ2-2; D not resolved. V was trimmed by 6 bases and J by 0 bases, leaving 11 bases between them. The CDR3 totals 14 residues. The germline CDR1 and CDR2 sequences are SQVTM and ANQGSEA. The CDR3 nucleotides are TGCAGCGTCGGCAGCGCCGCGAACACCGGGGAGCTGTTTTTT. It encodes CSVGSAANTGELFF.

CDR3: CASSFVAVAKNIQYF. The CDR3 DNA is TGTGCCAGCAGCTTTGTTGCGGTAGCCAAAAACATTCAGTACTTC. The V call is TRBV7-9, the J call TRBJ2-4; D gene unclear. The V gene lost 3 bases and the J gene lost 0 bases, with 9 bases spanning the gap. This CDR3 spans 15 amino acids. Germline loops: CDR1 SEHNR, CDR2 FQNEAQ (reference sequence).

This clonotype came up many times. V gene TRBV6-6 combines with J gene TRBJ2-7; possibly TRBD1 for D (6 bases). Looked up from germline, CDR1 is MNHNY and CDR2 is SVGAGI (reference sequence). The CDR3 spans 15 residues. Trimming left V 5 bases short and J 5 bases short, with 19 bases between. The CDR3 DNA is TGTGCCAGCAGTCACCGGGACACAACAACCCACGAGCAGTACTTC. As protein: CASSHRDTTTHEQYF.

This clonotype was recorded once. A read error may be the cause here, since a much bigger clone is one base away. The chain's CDR3 is CASSRDTEGWQYF. CDR3 in DNA: TGTGCCAGCAGTCGGGACACGGAGGGGTGGCAGTACTTC. The chain carries TRBV2 and TRBJ2-5, with D possibly being TRBD1 or TRBD2 (6 bases each). Per the germline V gene, CDR1 is SNHLY and CDR2 is FYNNEI. The V end lost 5 bases, the J end lost 11 bases, and 18 bases lay between the germline ends. This CDR3 has 13 amino acids. Using reference TRBV2 and TRBJ2-5 for the parts outside the CDR3, the full variable domain is EPEVTQTPSHQVTQMGQEVILRCVPISNHLYFYWYRQILGQKVEFLVSFYNNEISEKSEIFDDQFSVERPDGSNFTLKIRSTKLEDSAMYFCASSRDTEGWQYFGPGTRLLVL.

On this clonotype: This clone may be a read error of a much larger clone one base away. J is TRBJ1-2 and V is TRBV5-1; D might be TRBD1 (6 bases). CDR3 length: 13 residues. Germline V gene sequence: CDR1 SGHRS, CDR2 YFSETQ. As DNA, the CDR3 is TGCGCCACCAGCTTGTCGGGGGCTGGCGGCTACACCTTC. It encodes CATSLSGAGGYTF. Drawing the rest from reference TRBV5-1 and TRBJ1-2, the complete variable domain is KAGVTQTPRYLIKTRGQQVTLSCSPISGHRSVSWYQQTPGQGLQFLFEYFSETQRNKGNFPGRFSGRQFSNSRSEMNVSTLELGDSALYLCATSLSGAGGYTFGSGTRLTVV.

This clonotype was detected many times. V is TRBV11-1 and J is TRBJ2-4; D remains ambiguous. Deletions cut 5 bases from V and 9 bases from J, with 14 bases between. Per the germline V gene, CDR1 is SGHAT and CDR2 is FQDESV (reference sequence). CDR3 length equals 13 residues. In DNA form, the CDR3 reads TGTGCCAGCAGCCTCCTTCGGTTGGGCATTCAGTACTTC. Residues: CASSLLRLGIQYF.

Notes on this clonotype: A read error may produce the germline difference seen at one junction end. CDR3 nucleotide sequence: TGTGCCAGCAGCTCCATGGACAGGGGGGATCCACCCCGCCACTTT. Amino acids: CASSSMDRGDPPRHF. The chain is built from TRBV7-9 and TRBJ1-6, with 10 bases matching TRBD1. Germline V gene sequence: CDR1 SEHNR, CDR2 FQNEAQ (reference sequence). CDR3 length: 15 residues.

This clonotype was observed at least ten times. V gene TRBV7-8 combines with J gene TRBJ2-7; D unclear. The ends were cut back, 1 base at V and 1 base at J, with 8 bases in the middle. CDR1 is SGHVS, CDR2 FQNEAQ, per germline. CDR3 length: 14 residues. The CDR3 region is CASSLVVSSYEQYF. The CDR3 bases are TGTGCCAGCAGCTTAGTGGTCAGTTCCTACGAGCAGTACTTC.

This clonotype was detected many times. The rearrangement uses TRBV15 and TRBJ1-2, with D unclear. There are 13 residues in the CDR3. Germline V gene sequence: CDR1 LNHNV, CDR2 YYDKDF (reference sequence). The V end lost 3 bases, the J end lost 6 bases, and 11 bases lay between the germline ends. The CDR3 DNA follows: TGTGCCACCAGCAGCACAAGAGGGCATGGCTACACCTTC. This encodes CATSSTRGHGYTF.

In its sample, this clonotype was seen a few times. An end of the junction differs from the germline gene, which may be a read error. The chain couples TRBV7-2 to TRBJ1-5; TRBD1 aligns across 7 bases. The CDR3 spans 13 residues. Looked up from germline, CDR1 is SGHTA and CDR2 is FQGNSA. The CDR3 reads CASSRQGNEPQHF. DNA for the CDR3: TGTGCCAGCAGCCGACAGGGCAATGAGCCCCAGCATTTT.

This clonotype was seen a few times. The CDR3 nucleotides are TGCGCCAGCAGCTTGGGGCTAGCGGGGGCCTCGAACACCGGGGAGCTGTTTTTT. This translates into CASSLGLAGASNTGELFF. The rearrangement links TRBV5-1 to TRBJ2-2; 10 bases map to TRBD2. Germline assignment: CDR1 SGHRS and CDR2 YFSETQ. The CDR3 length is 18 residues. Trimming cost V 0 bases and J 0 bases; bases outside gene matches: 5.

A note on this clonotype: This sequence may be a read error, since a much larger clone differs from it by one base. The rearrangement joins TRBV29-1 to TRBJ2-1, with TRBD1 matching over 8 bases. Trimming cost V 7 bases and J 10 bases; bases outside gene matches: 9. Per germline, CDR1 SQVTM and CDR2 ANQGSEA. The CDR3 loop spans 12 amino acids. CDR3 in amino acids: CSGGQGSREQFF. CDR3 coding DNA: TGCAGCGGAGGACAGGGATCACGGGAGCAGTTCTTC.

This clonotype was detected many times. The CDR3 region is CASSLWQNNSPLHF. Here the CDR3 DNA reads TGTGCCAGCAGTTTATGGCAGAATAATTCACCCCTCCACTTT. The chain combines TRBV12-3 or TRBV12-4 with TRBJ1-6; D not certain. The CDR3 spans 14 residues. With 2 bases removed from V and 5 bases from J, the gap between germline ends came to 7 bases.

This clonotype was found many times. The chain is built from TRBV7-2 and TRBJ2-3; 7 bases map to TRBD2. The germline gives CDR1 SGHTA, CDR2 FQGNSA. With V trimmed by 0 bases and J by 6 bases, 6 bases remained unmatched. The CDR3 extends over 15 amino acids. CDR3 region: CASSLARTRADTQYF. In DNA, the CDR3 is TGTGCCAGCAGCTTAGCAAGGACTAGAGCGGATACGCAGTATTTT.

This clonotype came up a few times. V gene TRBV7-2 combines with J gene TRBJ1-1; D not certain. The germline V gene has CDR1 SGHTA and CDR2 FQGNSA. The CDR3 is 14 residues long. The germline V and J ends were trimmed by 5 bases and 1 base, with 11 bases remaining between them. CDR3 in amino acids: CASSPESRNTEAFF. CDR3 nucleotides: TGTGCCAGCAGCCCCGAGAGCAGGAACACTGAAGCTTTCTTT.

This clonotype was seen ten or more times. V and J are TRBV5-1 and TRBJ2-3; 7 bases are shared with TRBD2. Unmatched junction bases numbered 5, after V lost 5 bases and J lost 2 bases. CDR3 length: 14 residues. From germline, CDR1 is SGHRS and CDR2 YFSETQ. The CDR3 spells CASSVSGDTDTQYF. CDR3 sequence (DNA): TGCGCCAGCAGTGTGAGCGGGGACACAGATACGCAGTATTTT.

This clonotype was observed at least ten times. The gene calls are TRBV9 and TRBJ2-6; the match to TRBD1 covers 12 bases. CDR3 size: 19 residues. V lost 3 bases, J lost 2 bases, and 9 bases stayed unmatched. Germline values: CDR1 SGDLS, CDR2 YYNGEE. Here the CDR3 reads CASSDPGQGASPGANVLTF. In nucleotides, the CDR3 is TGTGCCAGCAGCGACCCGGGACAGGGGGCGAGCCCTGGGGCCAACGTCCTGACTTTC.

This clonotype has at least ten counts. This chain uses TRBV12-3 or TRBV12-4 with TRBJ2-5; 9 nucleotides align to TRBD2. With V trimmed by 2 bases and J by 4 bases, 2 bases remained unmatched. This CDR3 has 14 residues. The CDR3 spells CASSLLRGGETQYF. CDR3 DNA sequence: TGTGCCAGCAGTTTATTGCGGGGGGGAGAGACCCAGTACTTC.

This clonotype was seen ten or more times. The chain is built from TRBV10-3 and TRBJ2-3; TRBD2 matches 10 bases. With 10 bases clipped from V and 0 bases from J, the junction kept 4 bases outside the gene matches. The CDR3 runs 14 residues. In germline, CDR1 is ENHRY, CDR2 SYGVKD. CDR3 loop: CATQRGGSTDTQYF. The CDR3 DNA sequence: TGTGCCACTCAGCGGGGGGGAAGCACAGATACGCAGTATTTT.

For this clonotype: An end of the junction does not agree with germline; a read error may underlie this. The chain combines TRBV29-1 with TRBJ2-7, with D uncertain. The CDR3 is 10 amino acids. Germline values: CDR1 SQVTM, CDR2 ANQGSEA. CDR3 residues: CSVEDPEEYF. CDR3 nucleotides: TGCAGCGTTGAAGATCCCGAGGAGTACTTC.